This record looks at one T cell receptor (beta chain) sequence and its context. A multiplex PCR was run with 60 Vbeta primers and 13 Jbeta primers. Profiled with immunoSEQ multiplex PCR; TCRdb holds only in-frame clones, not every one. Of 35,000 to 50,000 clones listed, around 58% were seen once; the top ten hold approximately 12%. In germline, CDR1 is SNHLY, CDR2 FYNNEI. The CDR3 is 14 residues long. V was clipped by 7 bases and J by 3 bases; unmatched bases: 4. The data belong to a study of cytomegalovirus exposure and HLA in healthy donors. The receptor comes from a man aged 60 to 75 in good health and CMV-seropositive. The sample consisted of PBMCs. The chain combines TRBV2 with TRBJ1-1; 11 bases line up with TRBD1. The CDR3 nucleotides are TGTGCCAGCAAGGGGACAGGGGGGGACACTGAAGCTTTCTTT. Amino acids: CASKGTGGDTEAFF.